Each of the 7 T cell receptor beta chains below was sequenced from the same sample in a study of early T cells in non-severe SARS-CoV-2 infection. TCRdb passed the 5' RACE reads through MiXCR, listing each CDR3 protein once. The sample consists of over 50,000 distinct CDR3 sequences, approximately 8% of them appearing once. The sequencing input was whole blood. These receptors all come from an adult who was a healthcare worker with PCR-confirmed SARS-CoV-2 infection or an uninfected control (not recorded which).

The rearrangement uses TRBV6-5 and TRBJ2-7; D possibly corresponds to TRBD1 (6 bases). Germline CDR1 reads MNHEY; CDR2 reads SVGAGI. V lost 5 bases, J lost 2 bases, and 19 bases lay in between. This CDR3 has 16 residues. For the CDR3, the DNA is TGTGCCAGCAGTCTACAGGGTTCAAAGGGGGCCTACGAGCAGTACTTC. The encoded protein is CASSLQGSKGAYEQYF.

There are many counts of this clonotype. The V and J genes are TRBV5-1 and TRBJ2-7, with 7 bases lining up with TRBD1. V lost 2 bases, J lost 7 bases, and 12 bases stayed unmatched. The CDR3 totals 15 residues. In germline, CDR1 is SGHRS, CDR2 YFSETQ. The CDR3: CASSFLGQSTGEQYF. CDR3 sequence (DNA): TGCGCCAGCAGCTTCCTGGGACAGAGTACGGGAGAGCAGTACTTC.

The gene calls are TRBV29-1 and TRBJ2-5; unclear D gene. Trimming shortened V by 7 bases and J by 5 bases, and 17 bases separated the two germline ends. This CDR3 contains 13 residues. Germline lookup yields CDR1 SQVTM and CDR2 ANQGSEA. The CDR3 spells CSAEVGRRETQYF. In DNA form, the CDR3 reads TGCAGCGCAGAGGTTGGGCGGCGGGAGACCCAGTACTTC.

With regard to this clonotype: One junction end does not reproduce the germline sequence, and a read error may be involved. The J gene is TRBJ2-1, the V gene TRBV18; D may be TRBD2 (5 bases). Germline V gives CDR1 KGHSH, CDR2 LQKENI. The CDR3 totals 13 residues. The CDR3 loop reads CASSPEVQVALLF. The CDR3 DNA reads TGTGCCAGCTCACCGGAGGTCCAGGTTGCCCTACTCTTC. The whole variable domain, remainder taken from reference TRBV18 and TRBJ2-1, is NAGVMQNPRHLVRRRGQEARLRCSPMKGHSHVYWYRQLPEEGLKFMVYLQKENIIDESGMPKERFSAEFPKEGPSILRIQQVVRGDSAAYFCASSPEVQVALLFGPGTRLTVL.

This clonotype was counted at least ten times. CDR3 loop: CSARKGGLAVYNEQFF. The CDR3 coding sequence is TGCAGTGCTAGAAAAGGGGGACTAGCGGTTTACAATGAGCAGTTCTTC. The V and J genes are TRBV20-1 and TRBJ2-1; TRBD2 aligns across 11 bases. Germline values: CDR1 DFQATT, CDR2 SNEGSKA (reference sequence). The CDR3 runs 16 residues. V lost 2 bases, J lost 4 bases, and 7 bases stayed unmatched.

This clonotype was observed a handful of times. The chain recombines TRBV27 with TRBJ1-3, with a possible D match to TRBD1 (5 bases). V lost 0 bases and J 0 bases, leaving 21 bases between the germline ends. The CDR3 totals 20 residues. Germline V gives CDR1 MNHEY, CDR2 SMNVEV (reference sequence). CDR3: CASSLSGPWGRANSGNTIYF. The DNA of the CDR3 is TGTGCCAGCAGTTTATCAGGCCCCTGGGGCAGGGCCAACTCTGGAAACACCATATATTTT.

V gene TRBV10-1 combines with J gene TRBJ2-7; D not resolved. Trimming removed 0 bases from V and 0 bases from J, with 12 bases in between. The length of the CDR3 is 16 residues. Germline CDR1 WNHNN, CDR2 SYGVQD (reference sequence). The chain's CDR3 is CASSESRTASSYEQYF. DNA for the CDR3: TGCGCCAGCAGTGAGTCAAGGACGGCCAGCTCCTACGAGCAGTACTTC.